A selection of T cell receptor beta chains follows, all from one sample in a study of blood T cell repertoires in COVID-19. The data were produced by immunoSEQ multiplex PCR, yet TCRdb's version contains in-frame clones alone and is incomplete. This sample carries tens of thousands of clones, about 88% of them seen once, and the ten largest clones take under 8.5%. Material: peripheral blood. These TCRs come from a man older than 75 with active or convalescent COVID-19. CDR3s include the opening cysteine and the closing phenylalanine or tryptophan. D genes are given only for firm matches. Some rows have no size entry. The others give once, few or many, or a class for an expanded clone.

14,TRBD1,.,TRBV2,TRBJ1-5,TGTGCCAGCAGTGAGGTCAGGGGGCGTCAGCCCCAGCATTTT,CASSEVRGRQPQHF
14,TRBD1,once,TRBV7-2,TRBJ2-5,TGTGCCAGCAGCTCGGAAGGGGGCAGGGAGACCCAGTACTTC,CASSSEGGRETQYF
13,.,.,TRBV7-8,TRBJ1-6,TGTGCCAGCAGCGGCAGTTATAATTCACCCCTCCACTTT,CASSGSYNSPLHF
17,TRBD2,.,TRBV9,TRBJ2-1,TGTGCCAGCAGCGTAGACCCTAGCGGGAGGGCGGGCAATGAGCAGTTCTTC,CASSVDPSGRAGNEQFF
16,TRBD1,.,TRBV10-3,TRBJ2-1,TGTGCCATCAGTGAGTCTGGAACAGGGGCTAACAATGAGCAGTTCTTC,CAISESGTGANNEQFF
12,TRBD2,.,TRBV2,TRBJ2-2,TGTGCCACCCGACTAGCGTCCGGGGAGCTGTTTTTT,CATRLASGELFF
13,.,.,TRBV5-1,TRBJ2-1,TGCGCCAGCACCCAACTAAAATACAATGAGCAGTTCTTC,CASTQLKYNEQFF
15,.,.,TRBV19,TRBJ1-3,TGTGCCAGTAGCAACAGCTCCCCCTCTGGAAACACCATATATTTT,CASSNSSPSGNTIYF
15,.,.,TRBV14,TRBJ2-1,TGTGCCAGCAGCCCCCGGCGGGAATCCTACAATGAGCAGTTCTTC,CASSPRRESYNEQFF
14,.,few,TRBV5-1,TRBJ1-2,TGCGCCAGCAGCTTGTCCCCCCAGGACTATGGCTACACCTTC,CASSLSPQDYGYTF
16,.,.,TRBV30,TRBJ1-3,TGTGCCTGGGCGTGGGGCGGTAGCCTCTCTGGAAACACCATATATTTT,CAWAWGGSLSGNTIYF
17,TRBD2,.,TRBV7-6,TRBJ2-1,TGTGCCAGCAGCTTAGGACGGGGACTAGCGGCCTACAATGAGCAGTTCTTC,CASSLGRGLAAYNEQFF
15,.,.,TRBV5-1,TRBJ2-2,TGCGCCAGCAGCTTTAGCGGTTGGGGGACCGGGGAGCTGTTTTTT,CASSFSGWGTGELFF
15,TRBD1,.,TRBV18,TRBJ1-1,TGTGCCAGCTCACCCTCGACAGGGATGGGCACTGAAGCTTTCTTT,CASSPSTGMGTEAFF
15,.,.,TRBV25-1,TRBJ1-2,TGTGCCAGCAGTGAGGCGGAGGGAGGGAGGGATGGCTACACCTTC,CASSEAEGGRDGYTF
15,TRBD2,.,TRBV7-9,TRBJ2-1,TGTGCCAGCAGCCCCTTCGGGAGGGCCGGGAATGAGCAGTTCTTC,CASSPFGRAGNEQFF
16,TRBD2,.,TRBV18,TRBJ2-3,TGTGCCAGCTCACCCCCTTCGGGGGGAAGCACAGATACGCAGTATTTT,CASSPPSGGSTDTQYF
15,.,.,TRBV7-9,TRBJ2-1,TGTGCCAGCAGCCCCCGGGGTAGCGGCGACAATGAGCAGTTCTTC,CASSPRGSGDNEQFF
15,TRBD1,few,TRBV19,TRBJ1-6,TGTGCCAGTAGTATTGACAGGGGAGATAATTCACCCCTCCACTTT,CASSIDRGDNSPLHF
13,.,.,TRBV30,TRBJ1-5,TGTGCCTGGAGTCCGCAGGGATCTCAGCCCCAGCATTTT,CAWSPQGSQPQHF
13,.,.,TRBV5-4,TRBJ1-2,TGTGCCAGCAGCTTGGCGGGGTTTGCTGGCTACACCTTC,CASSLAGFAGYTF
16,TRBD1,.,TRBV19,TRBJ1-1,TGTGCCAGTAGTCCTAGGACAGGGGCGGTGAACACTGAAGCTTTCTTT,CASSPRTGAVNTEAFF
15,TRBD2,.,TRBV30,TRBJ2-1,TGTGCCTGGAGTGTACGGACTAGCGGGAGAAATGAGCAGTTCTTC,CAWSVRTSGRNEQFF
10,.,.,TRBV20-1,TRBJ2-1,TGCAGTGCTAAGGCGGTTGAGCAGTTCTTC,CSAKAVEQFF
14,.,.,TRBV2,TRBJ1-1,TGTGCCAGCAGTGTTGGCAGGGAGAACACTGAAGCTTTCTTT,CASSVGRENTEAFF